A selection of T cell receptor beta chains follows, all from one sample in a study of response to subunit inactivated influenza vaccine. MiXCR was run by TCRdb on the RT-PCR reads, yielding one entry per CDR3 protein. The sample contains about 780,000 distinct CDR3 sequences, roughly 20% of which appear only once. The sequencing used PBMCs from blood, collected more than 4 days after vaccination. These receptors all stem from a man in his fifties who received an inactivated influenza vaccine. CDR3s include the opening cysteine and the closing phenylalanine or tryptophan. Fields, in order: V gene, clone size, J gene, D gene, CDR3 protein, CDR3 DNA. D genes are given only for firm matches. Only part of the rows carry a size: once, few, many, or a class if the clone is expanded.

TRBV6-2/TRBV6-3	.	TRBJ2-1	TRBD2	CASSTGTRLYNEQFF	TGTGCCAGCAGTACAGGGACTAGACTCTACAATGAGCAGTTCTTC
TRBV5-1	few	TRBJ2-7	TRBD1	CASSLADRDLGEQYF	TGCGCCAGCAGCTTGGCCGACAGGGACCTTGGCGAGCAGTACTTC
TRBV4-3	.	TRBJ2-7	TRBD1	CASSQEERTGGYEQYF	TGCGCCAGCAGCCAAGAAGAGCGGACAGGGGGCTACGAGCAGTACTTC
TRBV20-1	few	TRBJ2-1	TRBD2	CSALRTSGRARNEQFF	TGCAGTGCTCTGCGGACTAGCGGGAGGGCCCGCAATGAGCAGTTCTTC
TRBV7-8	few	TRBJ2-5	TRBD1	CASSLGLRTGETQYF	TGTGCCAGCAGCTTAGGCCTACGGACAGGCGAGACCCAGTACTTC
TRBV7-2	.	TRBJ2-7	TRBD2	CASSFSSGAYEQYF	TGTGCCAGCAGCTTTAGCAGCGGGGCCTACGAGCAGTACTTC
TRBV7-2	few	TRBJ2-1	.	CASSFWSNEQFF	TGTGCCAGCAGCTTTTGGAGCAATGAGCAGTTCTTC
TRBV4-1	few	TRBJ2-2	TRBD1	CASSQPRQGPTGELFF	TGCGCCAGCAGCCAACCGAGACAGGGGCCCACCGGGGAGCTGTTTTTT
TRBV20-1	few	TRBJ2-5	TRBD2	CSARRTSRETQYF	TGCAGTGCTAGACGGACTAGCCGAGAGACCCAGTACTTC
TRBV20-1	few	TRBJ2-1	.	CSARDNAHEQFF	TGCAGTGCTAGAGATAACGCTCATGAGCAGTTCTTC
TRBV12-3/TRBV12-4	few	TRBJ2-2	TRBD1	CASSEGTGVELFF	TGTGCCAGCAGTGAAGGGACAGGGGTGGAGCTGTTTTTT
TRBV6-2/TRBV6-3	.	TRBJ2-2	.	CASTATGWPDGELFF	TGTGCCAGCACGGCTACCGGTTGGCCCGACGGGGAGCTGTTTTTT
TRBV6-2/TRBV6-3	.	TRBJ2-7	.	CASNTPGTGTYEQYF	TGTGCCAGCAACACACCGGGGACGGGAACCTACGAGCAGTACTTC
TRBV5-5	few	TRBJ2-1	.	CASSLVLAKGNEQFF	TGTGCCAGCAGCTTGGTCCTAGCGAAAGGCAATGAGCAGTTCTTC
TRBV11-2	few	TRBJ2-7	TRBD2	CASSLGGTSLQYF	TGTGCCAGCAGCCTGGGAGGGACTAGTCTGCAGTACTTC
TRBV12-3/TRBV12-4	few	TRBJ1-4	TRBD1	CASSTTGNNEKLFF	TGTGCCAGCAGTACGACAGGGAATAATGAAAAACTGTTTTTT
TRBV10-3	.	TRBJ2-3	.	CATSIGGIEADTQYF	TGTGCCACTTCCATAGGCGGGATTGAGGCAGATACGCAGTATTTT
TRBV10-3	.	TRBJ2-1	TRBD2	CAISDPVTSAKAEQFF	TGTGCCATCAGTGACCCCGTGACTAGCGCCAAGGCTGAGCAGTTCTTC
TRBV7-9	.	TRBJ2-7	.	CASSLVRFEQYF	TGTGCCAGCAGCTTAGTTAGGTTCGAGCAGTACTTC
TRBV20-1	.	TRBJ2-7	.	CSAPQGRGYEQYF	TGCAGTGCGCCACAGGGGCGGGGTTACGAGCAGTACTTC
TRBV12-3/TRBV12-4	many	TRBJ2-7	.	CASSPTGYEQYF	TGTGCCAGCAGTCCGACGGGGTACGAGCAGTACTTC
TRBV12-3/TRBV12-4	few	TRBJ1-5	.	CASSLGGSRTHQPQHF	TGTGCCAGCAGCCTCGGTGGGTCCCGTACGCATCAGCCCCAGCATTTT
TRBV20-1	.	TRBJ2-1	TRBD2	CSARKKVAGNTYNEQFF	TGCAGTGCTAGAAAAAAGGTAGCGGGGAATACCTACAATGAGCAGTTCTTC
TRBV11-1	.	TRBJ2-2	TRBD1	CASSLGDRQFPKNTGELFF	TGTGCCAGCAGCTTAGGGGACAGACAGTTTCCTAAGAACACCGGGGAGCTGTTTTTT
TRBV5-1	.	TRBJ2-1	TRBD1	CASSLETGYEQFF	TGCGCCAGCAGCTTGGAGACAGGGTATGAGCAGTTCTTC
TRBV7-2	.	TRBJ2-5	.	CASSRRREETQYF	TGTGCCAGCAGCCGGCGAAGGGAGGAGACCCAGTACTTC
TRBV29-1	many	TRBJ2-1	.	CSIYRVDEQFF	TGCAGCATCTACAGGGTTGATGAGCAGTTCTTC
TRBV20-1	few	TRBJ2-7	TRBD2	CSARDLLAGSYEQYF	TGCAGTGCTAGAGATCTACTAGCGGGGTCCTACGAGCAGTACTTC
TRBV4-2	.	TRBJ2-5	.	CASSQGDTPGDYEETQYF	TGTGCCAGCAGCCAAGGCGATACTCCCGGGGATTATGAAGAGACCCAGTACTTC
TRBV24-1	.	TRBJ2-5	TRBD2	CATSDPRGVAETQYF	TGTGCCACCAGTGATCCTCGGGGGGTGGCAGAGACCCAGTACTTC
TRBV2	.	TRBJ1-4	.	CASSEDASPKGEKLFF	TGTGCCAGCAGTGAAGATGCTTCTCCCAAAGGGGAAAAACTGTTTTTT